One and the same sample provided the 32 T cell receptor beta chains below, sequenced in a study of CD8 T cells in ankylosing spondylitis. TCRdb itself ran the 5' RACE reads through MiXCR, one entry per CDR3 protein. The table includes some 250,000 distinct CDR3 sequences, roughly 10% detected once. Sequencing was done on a sample of blood, either unsorted or a sorted T cell fraction (not recorded which). The receptor source for this set is a male donor with ankylosing spondylitis or in good health (not recorded which).

This clonotype has a count of ten or more. The chain recombines TRBV12-3 or TRBV12-4 with TRBJ2-7; no clear D. The CDR3 is 11 amino acids. V was clipped by 6 bases and J by 0 bases, with 3 bases between them. DNA of the CDR3: TGTGCCAGCAGCTCCTCCTACGAGCAGTACTTC. Translated, it gives CASSSSYEQYF.

The rearrangement joins TRBV6-2 or TRBV6-3 to TRBJ1-1; no definite D call. In germline, CDR1 is MNHEY, CDR2 SVGEGT. The V and J ends lost 4 bases and 2 bases respectively, with 17 bases between them. The CDR3 runs to 16 residues. CDR3 DNA: TGTGCCAGCAGTTCCCAGATAACCTCCTTTAACACTGAAGCTTTCTTT. Translated: CASSSQITSFNTEAFF.

This clonotype was counted many times. CDR3 protein: CSAREPGLDYNEQFF. The CDR3 coding sequence is TGCAGTGCTAGAGAACCGGGACTAGACTACAATGAGCAGTTCTTC. The gene calls are TRBV20-1 and TRBJ2-1; 8 positions match TRBD2. Germline loops: CDR1 DFQATT, CDR2 SNEGSKA (reference sequence). The CDR3 is 15 amino acids. V lost 0 bases, J lost 3 bases, and 4 bases stayed unmatched.

This clonotype was seen repeatedly, ten times or more. This chain links TRBV6-5 with TRBJ2-1, with 8 bases aligning to TRBD1. V was pared by 10 bases and J by 5 bases, with 16 bases of the junction left unmatched. The germline V gene has CDR1 MNHEY and CDR2 SVGAGI. The CDR3 contains 16 residues. The CDR3 protein is CATTVTLQGADNEQFF. DNA of the CDR3: TGTGCCACCACAGTTACCCTCCAGGGGGCCGACAATGAGCAGTTCTTC.

Many counts were recorded for this clonotype. The DNA for the CDR3 is TGCAGTGCTCTAATACGGACTGGCGGAAACTATGGCTACACCTTC. It encodes CSALIRTGGNYGYTF. The V and J genes are TRBV20-1 and TRBJ1-2, with no clear D. Trimming cost V 5 bases and J 2 bases, with 18 bases left between them. Per germline, CDR1 DFQATT and CDR2 SNEGSKA (reference sequence). CDR3 length equals 15 residues.

A few counts support this clonotype. This rearrangement joins TRBV6-5 to TRBJ2-7; 8 bases align to TRBD2. V was clipped by 0 bases and J by 2 bases; unmatched bases: 6. The CDR3 totals 16 residues. CDR1 MNHEY and CDR2 SVGAGI come from the germline V gene. The CDR3 DNA sequence: TGTGCCAGCAGTTACTCGGAACTAGCGGAGACCTACGAGCAGTACTTC. Amino acid sequence: CASSYSELAETYEQYF.

This clonotype occurred many times. V and J are TRBV6-5 and TRBJ2-1; TRBD1 agrees at 11 bases. Germline-derived CDR1 and CDR2 are MNHEY and SVGAGI. The CDR3 is 16 residues long. The junction had 7 bases not matched to a gene; V was cut back by 2 bases and J by 7 bases. In DNA form, the CDR3 reads TGTGCCAGCAGTTACACAGGACAGGGGGCGCGTAATGAGCAGTTCTTC. It translates to CASSYTGQGARNEQFF.

This clonotype was seen a handful of times. A read error is possible here, since a much larger clone lies one base away. This chain uses TRBV20-1 with TRBJ2-7; 9 bases fit TRBD1. The CDR3 length is 15 residues. The V gene's germline CDR1 is DFQATT and CDR2 SNEGSKA (reference sequence). For the CDR3, the DNA is TGCTGTGCCAGTAAACCGGGACAGGGACTCTACGAGCAGTACTTC. It yields the protein CCASKPGQGLYEQYF.

This clonotype was counted many times. The chain has TRBV3-1 and TRBJ2-1; D is unresolved. This CDR3 region has 12 residues. Germline V gene lookup returns CDR1 LGHDT and CDR2 YNNKEL (reference sequence). V gave up 2 bases and J gave up 10 bases, with 9 bases separating them. In DNA, the CDR3 is TGTGCCAGCAGCCAAATCGGTGGGGAGCAGTTCTTC. It encodes CASSQIGGEQFF.

The CDR3 DNA sequence: TGTGCCAGCAGCGCGCGGACAGGTAGCACAGATACGCAGTATTTT. Amino acid sequence: CASSARTGSTDTQYF. The V gene is TRBV7-9, the J gene TRBJ2-3, with 7 bases fitting TRBD1. The CDR3 contains 15 residues. V lost 5 bases to trimming and J lost 0 bases; unmatched junction nucleotides: 5. Per the germline V gene, CDR1 is SEHNR and CDR2 is FQNEAQ (reference sequence). Full variable domain (missing parts from reference TRBV7-9 and TRBJ2-3): DTGVSQNPRHKITKRGQNVTFRCDPISEHNRLYWYRQTLGQGPEFLTYFQNEAQLEKSRLLSDRFSAERPKGSFSTLEIQRTEQGDSAMYLCASSARTGSTDTQYFGPGTRLTVL.

V gene TRBV7-6 combines with J gene TRBJ2-7, with D possibly TRBD2 on 6 matching bases. Per germline, CDR1 SGHVS and CDR2 FNYEAQ. The CDR3 length is 14 residues. V was trimmed by 2 bases and J by 3 bases, leaving 11 bases between them. The CDR3 spells CASSLSGDFYEQYF. The CDR3 bases are TGTGCCAGCAGCTTATCGGGGGACTTCTACGAGCAGTACTTC.

Turning to this clonotype: A clone one base away is much larger, so this may be a read error. This rearrangement joins TRBV4-2 to TRBJ2-3; D unclear. CDR1 and CDR2 (germline): LGHNA, YNFKEQ. The CDR3 is 15 amino acids. Between the trimmed V and J ends, which lost 0 bases and 2 bases, there was a span of 9 bases. CDR3 protein: CASSQDGSNTDTQYF. The CDR3 DNA reads TGTGCCAGCAGCCAAGACGGCAGCAACACAGATACGCAGTATTTT.

The genes are TRBV27 and TRBJ1-2; the D gene is possibly TRBD1 (5 bases). Trimming left V 4 bases short and J 8 bases short, with 20 bases between. CDR1 MNHEY and CDR2 SMNVEV come from the germline V gene (reference sequence). The CDR3 runs to 15 residues. The CDR3 loop is CASSSHRTTWLGYTF. The CDR3 region has the DNA TGTGCCAGCAGTTCTCACAGGACTACCTGGCTCGGCTACACCTTC.

The rearrangement joins TRBV29-1 to TRBJ2-5; 8 bases line up with TRBD2. CDR3 length: 12 amino acids. V lost 5 bases and J lost 5; bases outside the gene matches: 4. From germline, CDR1 is SQVTM and CDR2 ANQGSEA. The CDR3 DNA reads as TGCAGCGTTTGGCGGGGGGCGGAGACCCAGTACTTC. Its protein product is CSVWRGAETQYF.

This clonotype was recorded at least ten times. J is TRBJ2-3 and V is TRBV10-3; TRBD1 aligns across 7 bases. This CDR3 spans 12 amino acids. J was trimmed by 2 bases and V by 10 bases; bases with no gene match: 3. The germline CDR1 and CDR2 sequences are ENHRY and SYGVKD. CDR3 DNA sequence: TGTGCCACACAGGGGTTCACAGATACGCAGTATTTT. The encoded protein is CATQGFTDTQYF.

The chain employs TRBV6-1 and TRBJ2-7, with no clear D. Germline V lookup: CDR1 MNHNS, CDR2 SASEGT. CDR3 size: 14 residues. Between the trimmed V and J ends, which lost 2 bases and 0 bases, there was a span of 8 bases. CDR3 in amino acids: CASSERRSSYEQYF. In nucleotides, the CDR3 is TGTGCCAGCAGTGAACGTCGTAGCTCCTACGAGCAGTACTTC.

Turning to this clonotype: This may be a read error: a much more frequent sequence differs by one nucleotide. The CDR3 reads CASSPEGRREGPHHF. In DNA, the CDR3 is TGCGCCAGCAGCCCGGAGGGACGGCGGGAAGGGCCCCATCATTTT. The rearrangement links TRBV5-1 to TRBJ1-5, with D tentatively TRBD1 (5 bases). The CDR3 loop spans 15 amino acids. Germline V lookup: CDR1 SGHRS, CDR2 YFSETQ.

At least ten counts were recorded for this clonotype. The rearrangement joins TRBV5-8 to TRBJ2-7, with D possibly TRBD2 on 5 matching bases. The CDR3 contains 14 residues. The V gene's germline CDR1 is SGHTS and CDR2 YDEGEE. Trimming left V 2 bases short and J 5 bases short, with 14 bases between. The CDR3 sequence: CASSFVWGADEQYF. The CDR3 DNA reads as TGTGCCAGCAGCTTCGTTTGGGGAGCCGACGAGCAGTACTTC.

This clonotype has at least ten counts. The genes are TRBV6-1 and TRBJ1-6; 7 positions agree with TRBD1. CDR3 length: 15 residues. The V gene end was trimmed by 2 bases and the J gene end by 10 bases; junction bases not matched to a gene: 8. Germline V gene sequence: CDR1 MNHNS, CDR2 SASEGT. The CDR3 loop is CASSETRDRGSPLHF. As DNA, the CDR3 is TGTGCCAGCAGTGAAACCCGGGACAGAGGCTCACCCCTCCACTTT.

The chain combines TRBV6-5 with TRBJ2-3; D is undetermined. CDR3 length equals 16 residues. Per germline, CDR1 MNHEY and CDR2 SVGAGI. Trimming left V 0 bases short and J 2 bases short, with 12 bases between. CDR3 bases: TGTGCCAGCAGTTACTCGCGAAACGGAAACACAGATACGCAGTATTTT. It specifies CASSYSRNGNTDTQYF.

This clonotype has ten or more counts. The chain recombines TRBV6-6 with TRBJ2-2, with D unresolved. The CDR3 is made up of 13 amino acids. V dropped 2 bases and J dropped 3 bases, with 4 bases sitting between them. Germline assignment: CDR1 MNHNY and CDR2 SVGAGI (reference sequence). CDR3 amino acids: CASSYGDTGELFF. CDR3 bases: TGTGCCAGCAGTTACGGGGACACCGGGGAGCTGTTTTTT.

This clonotype was counted only a few times. J is TRBJ2-5 and V is TRBV6-1, with 9 bases identical to TRBD2. CDR3 length: 16 residues. V was pared by 2 bases and J by 5 bases, with 9 bases of the junction left unmatched. Germline CDR1 MNHNS, CDR2 SASEGT. DNA for the CDR3: TGTGCCAGCAGTGAACGCGGGAGGGCAAGTCGGGAGACCCAGTACTTC. Protein product: CASSERGRASRETQYF.

V is TRBV18 and J is TRBJ1-1; TRBD1 matches at 8 bases. V dropped 2 bases and J dropped 5; count of bases not matched to a gene: 10. This CDR3 has 16 residues. Germline V gene lookup returns CDR1 KGHSH and CDR2 LQKENI. The CDR3: CASSPVVQGGTTEAFF. The CDR3 DNA sequence: TGTGCCAGCTCACCAGTAGTACAGGGGGGAACAACTGAAGCTTTCTTT.

This clonotype was counted ten times or more. In DNA form, the CDR3 reads TGTGCCAGCAGCGCTCAAACCAGGGGAAATGAGCAGTTCTTC. It codes for CASSAQTRGNEQFF. The chain links TRBV21-1 to TRBJ2-1; the table's TRBD1 call for D was not verified on the DNA. TRBV21-1 is a known pseudogene. This CDR3 has 14 amino acids.

This clonotype came up many times. The chain uses TRBV6-5 and TRBJ1-1; D might be TRBD1 (5 bases). Trimming took off 4 bases at V and 0 bases at J, with 21 bases between the two ends. CDR1 is MNHEY and CDR2 is SVGAGI in the germline V gene. The CDR3 runs 18 residues. CDR3 residues: CASSFRPSGNIMNTEAFF. CDR3 sequence (DNA): TGTGCCAGCAGTTTCCGACCATCAGGGAATATAATGAACACTGAAGCTTTCTTT.

This clonotype was picked up many times. The genes are TRBV10-2 and TRBJ2-1, with D unclear. V lost 10 bases to trimming and J lost 5 bases, with 9 bases between them. Germline assignment: CDR1 WSHSY and CDR2 SAAADI. CDR3 length: 11 amino acids. CDR3 sequence reads: CATTSNNEQFF. DNA of the CDR3: TGCGCCACCACGAGTAACAATGAGCAGTTCTTC.

V gene TRBV5-1 combines with J gene TRBJ2-5; 9 bases map to TRBD1. Germline V CDR1 and CDR2: SGHRS, YFSETQ. There are 14 residues in the CDR3. J gave up 2 bases and V 4 bases, and 3 bases lay outside the gene matches. The CDR3: CASSPDRGQETQYF. CDR3 in DNA: TGCGCCAGCAGCCCGGACAGGGGACAAGAGACCCAGTACTTC.

This clonotype was detected a few times. This chain uses TRBV29-1 with TRBJ2-5; no clear D gene. Trimming took off 4 bases at V and 5 bases at J, with 8 bases between the two ends. Germline CDR1 SQVTM, CDR2 ANQGSEA. CDR3 length: 11 amino acids. CDR3 residues: CSVAAGETQYF. CDR3 bases: TGCAGCGTTGCCGCTGGGGAGACCCAGTACTTC. The complete variable domain, with remaining parts taken from reference TRBV29-1 and TRBJ2-5, reads SAVISQKPSRDICQRGTSLTIQCQVDSQVTMMFWYRQQPGQSLTLIATANQGSEATYESGFVIDKFPISRPNLTFSTLTVSNMSPEDSSIYLCSVAAGETQYFGPGTRLLVL.

The table lists this clonotype with many counts. The CDR3 region is CASSLVQSSENTGELFF. For the CDR3, the DNA is TGCGCCAGCAGCTTGGTCCAGTCTAGCGAGAACACCGGGGAGCTGTTTTTT. This chain connects TRBV5-1 to TRBJ2-2; maybe TRBD2 (6 bases). Germline values: CDR1 SGHRS, CDR2 YFSETQ. The CDR3 consists of 17 residues. Trimming removed 0 bases from V and 1 base from J, with 13 bases in between. The full variable domain, rest sourced from reference TRBV5-1 and TRBJ2-2, is KAGVTQTPRYLIKTRGQQVTLSCSPISGHRSVSWYQQTPGQGLQFLFEYFSETQRNKGNFPGRFSGRQFSNSRSEMNVSTLELGDSALYLCASSLVQSSENTGELFFGEGSRLTVL.

The V call is TRBV3-1, the J call TRBJ2-1; perhaps TRBD2 as D (5 bases). Germline V lookup: CDR1 LGHDT, CDR2 YNNKEL (reference sequence). The CDR3 totals 17 residues. With 10 bases removed from V and 10 bases from J, the gap between germline ends came to 32 bases. Here the CDR3 DNA reads TGTGCCACCTCTCCAAAGTTAAGCGGACGAGAATGGGAGGAGCAGTTCTTC. Translating it yields CATSPKLSGREWEEQFF.

This clonotype was picked up a small number of times. This chain uses TRBV29-1 with TRBJ1-5; TRBD1 might be the D (5 bases). The CDR3 contains 14 residues. V was clipped by 4 bases and J by 0 bases, with 10 bases between them. The V gene's germline CDR1 is SQVTM and CDR2 ANQGSEA. CDR3 sequence: CSVAAGTSNQPQHF. The CDR3 coding sequence is TGCAGCGTTGCGGCGGGGACTAGCAATCAGCCCCAGCATTTT.

This clonotype was detected many times. CDR3 DNA sequence: TGCAGTGCTAGACCGCTAGCGGGAGGGCCTGGCGAGCAGTACTTC. Encoded protein: CSARPLAGGPGEQYF. The chain uses TRBV20-1 and TRBJ2-7, with 12 bases that match TRBD2. J was trimmed by 6 bases and V by 2 bases; bases with no gene match: 8. The CDR3 length is 15 residues. Per germline, CDR1 DFQATT and CDR2 SNEGSKA (reference sequence).